This TCR beta chain came from a study of blood T cell repertoires in COVID-19. Study at large: T cells, B-cell-depleted T cells, or PBMCs provided the cDNA or gDNA that served as material.

Per the original data handling: Reference gene primers were amplified, and this amplification served to estimate nucleated cell counts. The method was immunoSEQ multiplex PCR; TCRdb's version includes in-frame clones alone and lacks a portion of them. The V and J calls and the clone size are those of that table, but D and trimming were determined from the DNA. Among approximately 280,000 clones listed, 90% were seen once. Recruits, aged about 18 to 100 years, lived in 24 US areas. Which cohort a participant joined came from the clinical history participants gave. Germline CDR1 SNHLY, CDR2 FYNNEI. The ends were cut back, 10 bases at V and 0 bases at J, with 10 bases in the middle. The CDR3 consists of 14 residues.

The TCR originated in a young woman with acute COVID-19. Sequencing was performed on PBMCs or T cells enriched from blood (not recorded which). The gene calls are TRBV2 and TRBJ2-6, with D unclear. The CDR3 here is CATQANSGANVLTF. The CDR3 DNA is TGTGCCACCCAGGCAAACTCTGGGGCCAACGTCCTGACTTTC.